This T cell receptor (beta chain) was recorded in a study of cytomegalovirus exposure and HLA in healthy donors. About this clone: A junction boundary mismatches the germline segment, possibly from a read error.

PCR involved 60 Vbeta and 13 Jbeta primers. Sequencing was performed with immunoSEQ multiplex PCR; in TCRdb, only in-frame clones are kept and a portion is missing. This table has 150,000 to 200,000 clones, about three quarters appearing once. The CDR3 covers 16 residues. Per the germline V gene, CDR1 is SEHNR and CDR2 is FQNEAQ (reference sequence). The sequencing sample was made of PBMCs. The V gene is TRBV7-9, the J gene TRBJ2-7; 8 bases match TRBD1. This receptor was taken from a woman aged 40 to 50 in good health and CMV-seronegative. CDR3 DNA sequence: TGTTCCAGCAGCTTCGTGAGACAGGGGATTACCTACGAGCAGTACTTC. This codes for CSSSFVRQGITYEQYF.